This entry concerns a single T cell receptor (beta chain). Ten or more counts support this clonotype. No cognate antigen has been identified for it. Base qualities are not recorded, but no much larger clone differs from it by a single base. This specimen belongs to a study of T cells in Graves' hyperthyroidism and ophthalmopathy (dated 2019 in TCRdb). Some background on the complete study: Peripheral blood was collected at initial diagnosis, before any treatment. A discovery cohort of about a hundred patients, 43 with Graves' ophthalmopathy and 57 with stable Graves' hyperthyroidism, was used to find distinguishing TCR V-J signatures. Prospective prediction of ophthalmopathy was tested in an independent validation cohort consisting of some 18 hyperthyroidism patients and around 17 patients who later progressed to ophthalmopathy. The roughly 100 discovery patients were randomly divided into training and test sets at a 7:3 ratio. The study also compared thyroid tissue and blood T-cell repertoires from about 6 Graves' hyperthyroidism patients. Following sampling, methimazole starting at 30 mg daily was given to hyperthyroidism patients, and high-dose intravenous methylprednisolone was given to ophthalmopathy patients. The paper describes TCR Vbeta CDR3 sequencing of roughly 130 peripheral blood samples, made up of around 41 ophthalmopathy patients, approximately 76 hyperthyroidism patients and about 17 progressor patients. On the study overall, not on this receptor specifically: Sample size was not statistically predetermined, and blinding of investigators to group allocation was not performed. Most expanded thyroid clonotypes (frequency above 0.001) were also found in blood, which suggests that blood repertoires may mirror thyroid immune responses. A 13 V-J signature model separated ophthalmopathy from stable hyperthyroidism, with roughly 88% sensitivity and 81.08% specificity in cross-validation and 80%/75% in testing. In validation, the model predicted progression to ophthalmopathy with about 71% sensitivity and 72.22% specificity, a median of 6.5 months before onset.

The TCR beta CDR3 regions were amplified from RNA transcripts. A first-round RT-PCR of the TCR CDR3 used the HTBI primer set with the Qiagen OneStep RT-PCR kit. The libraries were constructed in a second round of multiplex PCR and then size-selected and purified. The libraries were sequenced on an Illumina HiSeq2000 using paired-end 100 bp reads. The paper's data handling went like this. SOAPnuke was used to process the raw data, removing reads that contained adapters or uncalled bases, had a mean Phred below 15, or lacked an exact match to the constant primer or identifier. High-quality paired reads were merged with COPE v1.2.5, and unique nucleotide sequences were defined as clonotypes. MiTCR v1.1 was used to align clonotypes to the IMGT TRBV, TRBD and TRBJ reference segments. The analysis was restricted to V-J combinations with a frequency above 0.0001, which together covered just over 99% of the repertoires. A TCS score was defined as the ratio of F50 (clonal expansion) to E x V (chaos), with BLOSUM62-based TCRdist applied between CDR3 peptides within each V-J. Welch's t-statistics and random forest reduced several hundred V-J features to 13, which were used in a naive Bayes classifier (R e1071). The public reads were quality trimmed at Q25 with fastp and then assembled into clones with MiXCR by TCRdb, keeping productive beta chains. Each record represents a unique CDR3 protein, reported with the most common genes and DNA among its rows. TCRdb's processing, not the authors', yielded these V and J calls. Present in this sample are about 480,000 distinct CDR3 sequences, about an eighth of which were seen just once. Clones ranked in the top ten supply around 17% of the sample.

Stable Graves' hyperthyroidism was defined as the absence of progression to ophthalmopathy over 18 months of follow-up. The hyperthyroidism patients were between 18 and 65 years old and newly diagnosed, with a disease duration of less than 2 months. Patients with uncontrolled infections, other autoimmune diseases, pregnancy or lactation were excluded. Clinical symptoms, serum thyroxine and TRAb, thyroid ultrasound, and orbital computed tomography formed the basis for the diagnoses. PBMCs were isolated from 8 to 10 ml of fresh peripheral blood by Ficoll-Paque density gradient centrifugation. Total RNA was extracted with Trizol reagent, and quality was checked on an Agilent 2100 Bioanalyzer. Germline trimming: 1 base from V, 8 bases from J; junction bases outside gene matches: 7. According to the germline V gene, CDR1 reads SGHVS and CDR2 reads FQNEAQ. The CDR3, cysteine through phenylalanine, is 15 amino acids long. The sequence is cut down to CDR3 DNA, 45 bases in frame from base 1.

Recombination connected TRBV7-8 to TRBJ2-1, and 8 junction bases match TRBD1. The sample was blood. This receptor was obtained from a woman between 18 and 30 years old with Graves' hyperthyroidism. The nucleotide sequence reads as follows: TGTGCCAGCAGCTTAGTCAGGGGGCAAGGCTATGAGCAGTTCTTC. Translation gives CASSLVRGQGYEQFF.